This TCR beta chain came from a study of T cell responses to AZD1222 COVID-19 vaccine. Trimming left V 4 bases short and J 0 bases short, with 9 bases between. CDR1 is MNHGY, CDR2 SAAAGT, per germline. The CDR3 contains 14 residues. Notes on the study in general: Across the whole spike, CD4 TCRs peaked at regions 160-218 and 743-854.

About this clone itself: Its specificity is unknown.

The method was immunoSEQ multiplex PCR; TCRdb's version includes in-frame clones alone and lacks a portion of them. Counted here are roughly 150,000 clones, about nine tenths occurring once; the ten biggest clones make up about 6.5%. The TCR sequence derives from an adult who received the AZD1222 COVID-19 vaccine. This chain joins TRBV6-8 and TRBJ1-1, with D possibly matching TRBD1 (6 bases). Sequenced here: peripheral blood, sampled 28 days after the second AZD1222 dose. The CDR3 is CASSSTGMNTEAFF. As DNA, the CDR3 is TGTGCCAGCAGTTCCACAGGGATGAACACTGAAGCTTTCTTT.